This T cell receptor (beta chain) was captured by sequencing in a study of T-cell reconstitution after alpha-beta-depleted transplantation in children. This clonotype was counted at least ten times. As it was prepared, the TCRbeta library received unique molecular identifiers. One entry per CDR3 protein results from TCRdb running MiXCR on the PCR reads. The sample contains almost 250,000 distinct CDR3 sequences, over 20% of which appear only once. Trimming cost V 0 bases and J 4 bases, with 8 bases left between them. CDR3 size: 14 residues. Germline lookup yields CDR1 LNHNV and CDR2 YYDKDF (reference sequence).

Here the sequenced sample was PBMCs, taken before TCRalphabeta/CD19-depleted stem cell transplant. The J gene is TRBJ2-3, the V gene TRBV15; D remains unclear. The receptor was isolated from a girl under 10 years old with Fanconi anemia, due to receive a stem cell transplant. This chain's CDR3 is CATSRDRSADTQYF. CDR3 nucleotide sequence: TGTGCCACCAGCAGAGATCGGTCGGCAGATACGCAGTATTTT.